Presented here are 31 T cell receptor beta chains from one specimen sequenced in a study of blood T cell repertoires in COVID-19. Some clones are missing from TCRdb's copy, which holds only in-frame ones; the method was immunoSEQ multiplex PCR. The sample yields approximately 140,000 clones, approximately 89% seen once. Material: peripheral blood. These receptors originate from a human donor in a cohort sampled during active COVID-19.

Here the CDR3 reads CSASPGETSGGAWASGKPYEQYF. In DNA, the CDR3 is TGCAGTGCTAGTCCCGGGGAGACTAGCGGGGGGGCCTGGGCAAGCGGCAAACCCTACGAGCAGTACTTC. The J gene is TRBJ2-7, the V gene TRBV20-1; 14 nucleotides line up with TRBD2. CDR1 is DFQATT and CDR2 is SNEGSKA in the germline V gene (reference sequence). CDR3 length equals 23 residues. J gave up 2 bases and V 3 bases, and 27 bases lay outside the gene matches.

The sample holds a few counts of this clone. The CDR3 sequence is CASSPTRTSGYNEQFF. The CDR3 DNA reads TGCGCCAGCAGCCCCACCAGGACTAGCGGTTACAATGAGCAGTTCTTC. This chain connects TRBV4-1 to TRBJ2-1, with 10 bases identical to TRBD2. CDR3 size: 16 residues. The ends lost 4 bases at V and 4 bases at J; junction bases unmatched: 7. The germline V gene has CDR1 MGHRA and CDR2 YSYEKL.

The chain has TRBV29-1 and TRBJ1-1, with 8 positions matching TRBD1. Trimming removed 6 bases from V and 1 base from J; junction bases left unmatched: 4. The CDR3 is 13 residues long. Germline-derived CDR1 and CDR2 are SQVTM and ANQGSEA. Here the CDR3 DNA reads TGCAGCGTGGGGGACAGGTCGAACACTGAAGCTTTCTTT. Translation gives CSVGDRSNTEAFF.

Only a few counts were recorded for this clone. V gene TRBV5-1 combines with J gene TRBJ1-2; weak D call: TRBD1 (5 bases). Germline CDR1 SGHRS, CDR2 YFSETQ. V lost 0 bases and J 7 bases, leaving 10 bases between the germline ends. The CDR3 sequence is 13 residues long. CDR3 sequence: CASSLAGDFGYTF. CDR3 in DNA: TGCGCCAGCAGCTTGGCTGGGGACTTTGGCTACACCTTC. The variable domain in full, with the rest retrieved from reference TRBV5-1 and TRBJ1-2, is KAGVTQTPRYLIKTRGQQVTLSCSPISGHRSVSWYQQTPGQGLQFLFEYFSETQRNKGNFPGRFSGRQFSNSRSEMNVSTLELGDSALYLCASSLAGDFGYTFGSGTRLTVV.

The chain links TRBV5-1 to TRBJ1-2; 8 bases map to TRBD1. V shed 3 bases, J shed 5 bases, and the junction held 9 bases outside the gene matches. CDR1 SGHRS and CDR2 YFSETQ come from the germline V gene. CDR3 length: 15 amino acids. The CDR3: CASSSGQGQSYGYTF. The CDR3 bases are TGCGCCAGCAGCTCCGGACAGGGTCAGTCATATGGCTACACCTTC.

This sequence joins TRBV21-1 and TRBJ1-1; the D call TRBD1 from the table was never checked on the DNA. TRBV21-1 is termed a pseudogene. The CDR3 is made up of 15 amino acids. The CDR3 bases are TGTGCCAGCAGCAAAGTAGGGGCAGGGATGGCTGAAGCTTTCTTT. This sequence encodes CASSKVGAGMAEAFF.

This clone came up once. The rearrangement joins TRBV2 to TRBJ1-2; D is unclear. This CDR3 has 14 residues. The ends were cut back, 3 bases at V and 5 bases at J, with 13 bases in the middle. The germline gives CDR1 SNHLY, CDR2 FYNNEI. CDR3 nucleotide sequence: TGTGCCAGCAGTGACGTAACAGCTTCATATGGCTACACCTTC. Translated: CASSDVTASYGYTF.

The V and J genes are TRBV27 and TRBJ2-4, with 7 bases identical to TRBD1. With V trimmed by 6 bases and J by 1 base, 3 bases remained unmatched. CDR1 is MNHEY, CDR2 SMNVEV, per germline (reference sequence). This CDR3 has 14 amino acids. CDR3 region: CASSPQGAKNIQYF. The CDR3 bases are TGTGCCAGCAGCCCACAGGGGGCCAAAAACATTCAGTACTTC.

For the CDR3, the DNA is TGTGCCACCAGCAGCCCACTAGCGGGAGCCTACGAGCAGTACTTC. It yields the protein CATSSPLAGAYEQYF. The chain is built from TRBV15 and TRBJ2-7; the match to TRBD2 covers 11 bases. V lost 3 bases, J lost 2 bases, and 3 bases stayed unmatched. CDR1 LNHNV and CDR2 YYDKDF come from the germline V gene (reference sequence). The CDR3 is 15 residues long.

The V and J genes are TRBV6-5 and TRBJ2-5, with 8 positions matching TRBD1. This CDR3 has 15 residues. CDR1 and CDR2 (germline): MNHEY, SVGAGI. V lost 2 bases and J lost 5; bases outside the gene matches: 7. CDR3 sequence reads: CASSYGSGGHETQYF. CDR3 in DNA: TGTGCCAGCAGTTACGGGTCAGGGGGCCACGAGACCCAGTACTTC.

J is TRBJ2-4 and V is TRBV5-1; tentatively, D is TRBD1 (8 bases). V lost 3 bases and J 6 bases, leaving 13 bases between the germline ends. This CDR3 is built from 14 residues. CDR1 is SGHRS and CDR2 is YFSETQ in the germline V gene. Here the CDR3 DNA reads TGCGCCAGCAGCTCGACAGGGGAGGGAAACATTCAGTACTTC. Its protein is CASSSTGEGNIQYF.

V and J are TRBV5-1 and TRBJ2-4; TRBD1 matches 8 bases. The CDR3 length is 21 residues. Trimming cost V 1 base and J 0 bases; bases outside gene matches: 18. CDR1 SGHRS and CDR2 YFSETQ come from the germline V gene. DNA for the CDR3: TGCGCCAGCAGCTTGTCCGGAACGGGACAGGCTACAATACTAGCCAAAAACATTCAGTACTTC. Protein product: CASSLSGTGQATILAKNIQYF.

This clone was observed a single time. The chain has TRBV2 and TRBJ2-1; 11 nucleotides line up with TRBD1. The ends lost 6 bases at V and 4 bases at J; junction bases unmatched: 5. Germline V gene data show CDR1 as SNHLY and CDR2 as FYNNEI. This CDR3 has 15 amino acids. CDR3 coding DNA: TGTGCCAGCAGGACGGGACAGGGGGTTTACAATGAGCAGTTCTTC. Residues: CASRTGQGVYNEQFF.

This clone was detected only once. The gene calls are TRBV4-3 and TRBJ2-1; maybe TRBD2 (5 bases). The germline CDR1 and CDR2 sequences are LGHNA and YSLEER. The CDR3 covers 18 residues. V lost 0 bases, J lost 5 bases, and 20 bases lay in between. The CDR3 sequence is CASSQDELGLEGNNEQFF. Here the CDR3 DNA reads TGCGCCAGCAGCCAAGATGAGTTAGGGCTAGAGGGTAACAATGAGCAGTTCTTC.

The CDR3 DNA is TGTGCCATCAGTGAGTCTGCCCGGGACTACCCAAACCTAGGGTCGAGCACAGATACGCAGTATTTT. This sequence encodes CAISESARDYPNLGSSTDTQYF. The rearrangement joins TRBV10-3 to TRBJ2-3; 7 nucleotides agree with TRBD2. CDR3 length: 22 amino acids. V shed 0 bases and J 0 bases; nucleotides not matched to a gene: 21. Germline V gives CDR1 ENHRY, CDR2 SYGVKD.

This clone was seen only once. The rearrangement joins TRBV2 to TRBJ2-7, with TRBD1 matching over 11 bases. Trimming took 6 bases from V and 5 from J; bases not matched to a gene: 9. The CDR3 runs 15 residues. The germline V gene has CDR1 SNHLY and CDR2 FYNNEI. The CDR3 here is CASRVGQGAGNEQYF. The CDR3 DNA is TGTGCCAGCAGGGTTGGACAGGGGGCGGGGAACGAGCAGTACTTC.

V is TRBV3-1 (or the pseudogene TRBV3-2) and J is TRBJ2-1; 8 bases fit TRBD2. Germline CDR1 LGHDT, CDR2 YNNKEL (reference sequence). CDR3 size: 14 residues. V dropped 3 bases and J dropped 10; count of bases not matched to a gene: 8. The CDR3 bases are TGTGCCAGCAGCCAGGGTCGAATAGCGGGGGAGCAGTTCTTC. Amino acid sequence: CASSQGRIAGEQFF.

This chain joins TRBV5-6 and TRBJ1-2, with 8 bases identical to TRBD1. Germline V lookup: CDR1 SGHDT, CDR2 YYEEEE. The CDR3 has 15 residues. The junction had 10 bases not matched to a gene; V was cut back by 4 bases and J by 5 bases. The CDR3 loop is CASSPMDRVGYGYTF. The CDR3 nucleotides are TGTGCCAGCAGCCCGATGGACAGGGTCGGGTATGGCTACACCTTC.

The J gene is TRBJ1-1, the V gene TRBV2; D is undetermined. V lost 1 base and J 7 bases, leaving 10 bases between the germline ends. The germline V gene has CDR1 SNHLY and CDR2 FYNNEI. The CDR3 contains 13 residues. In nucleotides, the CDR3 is TGTGCCAGCAGTGAAGGGCGGCGTAGTGAAGCTTTCTTT. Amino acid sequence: CASSEGRRSEAFF.

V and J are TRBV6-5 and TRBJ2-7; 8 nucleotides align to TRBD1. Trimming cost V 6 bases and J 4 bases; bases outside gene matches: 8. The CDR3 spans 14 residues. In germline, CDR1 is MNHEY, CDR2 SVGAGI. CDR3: CASSASTGAYEQYF. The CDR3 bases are TGTGCCAGCAGCGCATCGACAGGGGCTTACGAGCAGTACTTC.

The CDR3 sequence is CASRAGTGNNSPLHF. The CDR3, as DNA: TGCGCCAGCAGGGCCGGGACAGGGAATAATTCACCCCTCCACTTT. This chain connects TRBV5-1 to TRBJ1-6; 9 bases line up with TRBD1. The CDR3 contains 15 residues. The germline V gene encodes CDR1 SGHRS and CDR2 YFSETQ. J lost 5 bases, V lost 5 bases, and 5 bases had no gene match.

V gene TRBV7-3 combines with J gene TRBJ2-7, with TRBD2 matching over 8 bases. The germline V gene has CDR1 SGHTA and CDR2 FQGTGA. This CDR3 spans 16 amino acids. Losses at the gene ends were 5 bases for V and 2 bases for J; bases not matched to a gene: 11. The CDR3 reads CASSPTGGTSPYEQYF. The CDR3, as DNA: TGTGCCAGCAGCCCCACGGGGGGGACATCTCCCTACGAGCAGTACTTC.

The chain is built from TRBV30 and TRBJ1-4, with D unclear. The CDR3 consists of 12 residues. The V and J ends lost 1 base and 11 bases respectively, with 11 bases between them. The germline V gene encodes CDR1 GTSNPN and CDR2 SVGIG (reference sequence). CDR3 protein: CAWSGGSPKLFF. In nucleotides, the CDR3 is TGTGCCTGGAGTGGAGGCAGTCCCAAACTGTTTTTT.

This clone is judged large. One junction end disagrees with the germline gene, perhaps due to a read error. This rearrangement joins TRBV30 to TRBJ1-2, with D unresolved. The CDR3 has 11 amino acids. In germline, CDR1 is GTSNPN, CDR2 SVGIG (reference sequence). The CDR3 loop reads CAWSVSAGNSF. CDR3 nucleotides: TGTGCCTGGAGTGTAAGTGCGGGGAACTCCTTC.

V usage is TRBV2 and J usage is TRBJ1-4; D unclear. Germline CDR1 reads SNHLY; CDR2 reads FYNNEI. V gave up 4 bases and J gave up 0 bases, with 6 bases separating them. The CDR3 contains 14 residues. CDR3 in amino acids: CASSGETTNEKLFF. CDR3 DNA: TGTGCCAGCAGTGGCGAAACAACTAATGAAAAACTGTTTTTT.

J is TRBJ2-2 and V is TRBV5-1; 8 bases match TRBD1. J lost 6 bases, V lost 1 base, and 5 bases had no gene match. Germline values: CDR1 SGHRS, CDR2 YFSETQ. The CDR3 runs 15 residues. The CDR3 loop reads CASSLQGARSGELFF. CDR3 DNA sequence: TGCGCCAGCAGCTTGCAGGGGGCGCGCTCCGGGGAGCTGTTTTTT.

CDR3 sequence reads: CASSPRQGYSTDTQYF. CDR3 in DNA: TGTGCCAGCAGCCCTCGACAGGGGTATAGCACAGATACGCAGTATTTT. The chain is built from TRBV7-2 and TRBJ2-3, with TRBD1 matching over 8 bases. The junction had 7 bases not matched to a gene; V was cut back by 5 bases and J by 0 bases. Germline CDR1 and CDR2: SGHTA and FQGNSA. The CDR3 consists of 16 residues.

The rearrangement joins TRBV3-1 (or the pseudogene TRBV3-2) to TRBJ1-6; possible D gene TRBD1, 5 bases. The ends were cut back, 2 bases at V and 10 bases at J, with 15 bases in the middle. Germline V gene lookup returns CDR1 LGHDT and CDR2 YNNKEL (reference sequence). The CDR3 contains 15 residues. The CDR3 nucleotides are TGTGCCAGCAGCCAATCCGCGGGGGGGAGCTCACCCCTCCACTTT. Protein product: CASSQSAGGSSPLHF.

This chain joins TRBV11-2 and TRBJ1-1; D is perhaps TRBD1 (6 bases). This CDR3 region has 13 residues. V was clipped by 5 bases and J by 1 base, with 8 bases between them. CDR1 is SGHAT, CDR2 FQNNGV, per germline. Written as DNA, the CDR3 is TGTGCCAGCAGCCTGACAGGGAACACTGAAGCTTTCTTT. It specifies CASSLTGNTEAFF.

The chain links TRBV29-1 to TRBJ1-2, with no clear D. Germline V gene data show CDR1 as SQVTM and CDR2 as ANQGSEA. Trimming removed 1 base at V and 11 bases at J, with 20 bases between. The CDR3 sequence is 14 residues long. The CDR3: CSVEGRTGYEEYTF. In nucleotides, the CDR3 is TGCAGCGTTGAAGGGAGGACGGGTTATGAGGAGTACACCTTC.

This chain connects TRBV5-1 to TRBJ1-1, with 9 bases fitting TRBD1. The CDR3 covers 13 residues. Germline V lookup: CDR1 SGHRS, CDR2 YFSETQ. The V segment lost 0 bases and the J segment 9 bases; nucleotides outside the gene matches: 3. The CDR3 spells CASSLGDRAKAFF. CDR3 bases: TGCGCCAGCAGCTTGGGGGACAGGGCGAAAGCTTTCTTT.